This section outlines one TCR beta chain sequence together with its context. Its antigen has not been determined. The sample holds no much larger clone one base away, and base qualities are not on file. Genomic DNA was extracted with the Qiagen DNeasy kit from unsorted PBMCs and from negatively selected CD4+ and CD8+ fractions. Amplification of TCR beta CDR3 regions was done by immunoSEQ multiplex PCR with primers that anneal to V and J segments. A synthetic immune receptor repertoire was used to minimize amplification bias, and any residual bias was removed computationally once sequencing was done. The original methods were these. Custom Python scripts were used to quantify repertoire diversity as the Shannon entropy index. Unsorted, CD4+ and CD8+ repertoires were examined separately, except in combined analyses, for which CD4+ and CD8+ sequences were merged in silico. A clone was considered expanded if an increase in frequency of at least 2-fold after treatment relative to C1D1 was found, and a pseudocount of 0.5 was applied to clones undetected at baseline. Singleton clones were defined as clones with 0 or 1 copy at C1D1, and non-singleton clones were defined as clones with 2 or more copies. Clones expanded in unsorted samples were labelled as CD4+, CD8+ or unknown by matching protein sequences in sorted samples from the same patient. Wilcoxon tests were applied to paired samples to test diversity changes from C1D1 to C4D1. TCRdb took over this immuneACCESS table, retaining in-frame rearrangements with V and J assigned. Such tables are incomplete; in checked studies, under half of the missing clones stem from an unresolved V gene, and the remainder is unexplained. That table supplies the V and J calls and clone size; D and trimming were determined from the DNA. A total of more than 10,000 clones appear in this sample, approximately 91% of them only once. The ten largest make up approximately 0.87% of the sample.

This entry comes from a study of PD-1 blockade in classical Hodgkin lymphoma (dated by TCRdb to the early 2020s). Regarding the study in general: Nivolumab dosing was 3 mg/kg intravenously every 2 weeks, continuing until either disease progression or unacceptable toxicity. The study used TCR beta sequencing and CyTOF to define a peripheral blood immune signature of response to PD-1 blockade in classical Hodgkin lymphoma. Broad study findings and their caveats: Baseline diversity similar to that of newly diagnosed patients was observed in trial patients achieving complete response, whereas significantly lower diversity was observed in partial responders and progressors. Diversity was lower in patients who began nivolumab less than 1 year after ASCT, so these patients were left out of later analyses to avoid confounding by immune reconstitution. The study covered only a single clinical trial cohort, and the causes of the repertoire differences, possibly disease activity or prior therapy, were still not defined. By C4D1, a significant rise was seen in CD4+ TCR diversity but not in CD8+ TCR diversity (p=0.0027 vs p=0.16), and the rise was most apparent among complete responders (p=0.02). Newly diagnosed patients were reported to have lower baseline TCR diversity than healthy donors, and relapsed/refractory patients were reported to have lower baseline TCR diversity still.

In the germline V gene, CDR1 corresponds to KGHSH and CDR2 to LQKENI. The CDR3 runs 15 amino acids, cysteine and phenylalanine included. The read is trimmed to its CDR3 DNA, 45 bases read in frame from base 1. V is pared back by 3 bases and J by 1 base, with 12 bases lying between the germline termini. Interpreted using the paper, the time point label stands for: cycle 4 day 1 (C4D1), after more than five weeks of nivolumab. All trial patients had relapsed after autologous stem cell transplantation, with cohorts A, B and C differing in prior brentuximab vedotin exposure. Magnetic negative selection with a Miltenyi CD4+ T cell isolation kit was used to purify CD4+ T cells from thawed PBMCs. The trial cohort was composed of roughly 60 patients with relapsed/refractory classical Hodgkin lymphoma, for whom complete response, partial response or progressive disease was recorded as best overall response. In the multi-cohort phase II CheckMate 205 trial, trial patients received single-agent nivolumab. An independent review committee assessed best overall response by applying the 2007 International Working Group response criteria. Trial PBMCs were collected just before the start of nivolumab (C1D1) and during therapy at cycle 2 day 1 and cycle 4 day 1. Peripheral blood was collected in 8 mL Vacutainer Cell Preparation Tubes, from which PBMCs were isolated by centrifugation and then cryopreserved. Purified CD4+ and CD8+ fractions were prepared only for cases with an additional available PBMC sample. Magnetically labelled cells were depleted on LS columns in a quadroMACS separator, and the flow-through was collected as the purified fraction.

Sequencing used CD4+ T cells from blood, obtained before the fourth cycle of nivolumab. This receptor was obtained from a human donor with classical Hodgkin lymphoma. The rearranged segments are TRBV18 and TRBJ2-5; TRBD1 could be the D gene, as 6 bases match. Here is the DNA: TGTGCCAGCTCACCCATGGACAGCATCCAAGAGACCCAGTACTTC. Its product reads: CASSPMDSIQETQYF.